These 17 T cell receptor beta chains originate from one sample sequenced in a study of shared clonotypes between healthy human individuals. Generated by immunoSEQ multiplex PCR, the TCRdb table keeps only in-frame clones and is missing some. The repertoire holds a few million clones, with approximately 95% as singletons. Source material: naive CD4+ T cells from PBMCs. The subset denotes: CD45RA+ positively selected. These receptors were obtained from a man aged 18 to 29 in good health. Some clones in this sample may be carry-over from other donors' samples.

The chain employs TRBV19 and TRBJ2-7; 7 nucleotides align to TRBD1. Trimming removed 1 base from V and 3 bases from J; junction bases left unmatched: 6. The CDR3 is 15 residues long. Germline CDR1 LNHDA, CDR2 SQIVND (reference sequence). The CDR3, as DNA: TGTGCCAGTAGTATAGGAGGCGCAGGGGGCTACGAGCAGTACTTC. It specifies CASSIGGAGGYEQYF.

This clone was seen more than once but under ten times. CDR3: CAWSVGTETEAFF. CDR3 DNA sequence: TGTGCCTGGAGTGTGGGGACGGAGACTGAAGCTTTCTTT. This sequence joins TRBV30 and TRBJ1-1; D is perhaps TRBD1 (5 bases). This CDR3 is 13 amino acids long. Trimming removed 0 bases at V and 5 bases at J, with 10 bases between. Germline V gene lookup returns CDR1 GTSNPN and CDR2 SVGIG (reference sequence).

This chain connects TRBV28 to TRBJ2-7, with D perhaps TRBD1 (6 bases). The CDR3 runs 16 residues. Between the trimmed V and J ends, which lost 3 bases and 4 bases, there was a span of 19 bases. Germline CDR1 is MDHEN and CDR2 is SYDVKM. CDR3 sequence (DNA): TGTGCCAGCAGTTTTATTGCCCCCTCAAGGGGGTACGAGCAGTACTTC. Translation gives CASSFIAPSRGYEQYF.

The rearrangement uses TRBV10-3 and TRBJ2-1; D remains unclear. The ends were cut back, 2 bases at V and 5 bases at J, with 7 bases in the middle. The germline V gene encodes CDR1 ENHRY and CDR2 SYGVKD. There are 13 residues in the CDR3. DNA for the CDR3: TGTGCCATCAGTGAGAGGACGGACAATGAGCAGTTCTTC. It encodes CAISERTDNEQFF.

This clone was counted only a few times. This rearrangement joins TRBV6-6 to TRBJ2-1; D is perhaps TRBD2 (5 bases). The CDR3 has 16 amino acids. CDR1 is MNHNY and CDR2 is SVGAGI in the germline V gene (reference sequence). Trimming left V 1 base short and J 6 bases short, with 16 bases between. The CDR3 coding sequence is TGTGCCAGCAGTTACTTCGGTGGGAGCGTGCTCAATGAGCAGTTCTTC. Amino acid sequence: CASSYFGGSVLNEQFF.

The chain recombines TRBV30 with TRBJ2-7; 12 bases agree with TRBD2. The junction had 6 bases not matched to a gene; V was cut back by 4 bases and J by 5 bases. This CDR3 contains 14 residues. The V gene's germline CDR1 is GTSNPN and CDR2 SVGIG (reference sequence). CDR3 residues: CAWKWTSGKNEQYF. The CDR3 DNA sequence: TGTGCCTGGAAGTGGACTAGCGGGAAAAACGAGCAGTACTTC.

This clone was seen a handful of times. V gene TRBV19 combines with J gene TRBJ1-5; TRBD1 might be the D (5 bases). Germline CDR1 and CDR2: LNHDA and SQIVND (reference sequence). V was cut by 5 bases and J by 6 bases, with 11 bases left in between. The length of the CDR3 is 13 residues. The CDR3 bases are TGTGCCAGTAGTGACCGAGGGGCTCAGCCCCAGCATTTT. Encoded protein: CASSDRGAQPQHF.

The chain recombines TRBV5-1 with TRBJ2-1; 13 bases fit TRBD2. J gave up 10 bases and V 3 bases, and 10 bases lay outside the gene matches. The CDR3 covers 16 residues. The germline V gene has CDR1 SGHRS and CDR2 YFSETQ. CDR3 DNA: TGCGCCAGCAGCTCTTACCGACTAGCGGGGGGTGGAGAGCAGTTCTTC. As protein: CASSSYRLAGGGEQFF.

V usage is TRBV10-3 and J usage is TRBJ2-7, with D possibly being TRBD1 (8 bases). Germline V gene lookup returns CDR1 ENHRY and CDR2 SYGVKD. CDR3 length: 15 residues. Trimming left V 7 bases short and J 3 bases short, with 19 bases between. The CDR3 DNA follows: TGTGCCATCAAAAACGGACAGGGAGGGGTCTACGAGCAGTACTTC. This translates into CAIKNGQGGVYEQYF.

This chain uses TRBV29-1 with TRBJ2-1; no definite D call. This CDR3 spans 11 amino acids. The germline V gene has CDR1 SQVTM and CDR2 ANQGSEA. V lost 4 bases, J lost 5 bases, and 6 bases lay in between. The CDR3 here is CSVVPDNEQFF. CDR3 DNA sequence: TGCAGCGTTGTTCCGGACAATGAGCAGTTCTTC.

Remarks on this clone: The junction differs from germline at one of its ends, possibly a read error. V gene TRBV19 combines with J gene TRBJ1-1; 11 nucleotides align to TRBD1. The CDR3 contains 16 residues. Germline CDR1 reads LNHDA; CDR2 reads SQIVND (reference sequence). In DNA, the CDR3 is TGTGCCAGTAATATACCGGGACAGGGGGGAGACACTGAAGCTTTCTTT. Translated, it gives CASNIPGQGGDTEAFF. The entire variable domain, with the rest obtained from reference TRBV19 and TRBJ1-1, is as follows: DGGITQSPKYLFRKEGQNVTLSCEQNLNHDAMYWYRQDPGQGLRLIYYSQIVNDFQKGDIAEGYSVSREKKESFPLTVTSAQKNPTAFYLCASNIPGQGGDTEAFFGQGTRLTVV.

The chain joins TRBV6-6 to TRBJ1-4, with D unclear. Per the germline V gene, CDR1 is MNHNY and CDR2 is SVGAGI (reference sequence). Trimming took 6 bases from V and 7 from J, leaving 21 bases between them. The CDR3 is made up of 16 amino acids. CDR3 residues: CASSRRGQSGSEKLFF. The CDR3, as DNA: TGTGCCAGCAGCCGACGCGGGCAATCTGGAAGTGAAAAACTGTTTTTT.

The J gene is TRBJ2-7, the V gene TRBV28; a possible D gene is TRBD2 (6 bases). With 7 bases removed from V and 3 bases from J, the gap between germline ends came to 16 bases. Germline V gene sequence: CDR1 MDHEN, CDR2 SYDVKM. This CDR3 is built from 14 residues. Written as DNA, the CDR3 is TGTGCCAGCATGCGTCTAGCGATTTTCTACGAGCAGTACTTC. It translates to CASMRLAIFYEQYF.

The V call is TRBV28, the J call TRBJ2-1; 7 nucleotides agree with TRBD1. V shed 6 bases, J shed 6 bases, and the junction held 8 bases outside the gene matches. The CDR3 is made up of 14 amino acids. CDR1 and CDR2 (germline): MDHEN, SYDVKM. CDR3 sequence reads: CASSSTYRGNEQFF. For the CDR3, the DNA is TGTGCCAGCAGCTCCACCTACAGGGGCAATGAGCAGTTCTTC.

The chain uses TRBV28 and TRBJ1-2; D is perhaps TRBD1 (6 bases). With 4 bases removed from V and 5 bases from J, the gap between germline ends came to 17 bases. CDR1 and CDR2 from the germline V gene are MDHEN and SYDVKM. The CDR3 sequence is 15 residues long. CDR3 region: CASSSPRQALYGYTF. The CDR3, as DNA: TGTGCCAGCAGTTCCCCTCGACAGGCTTTGTATGGCTACACCTTC.

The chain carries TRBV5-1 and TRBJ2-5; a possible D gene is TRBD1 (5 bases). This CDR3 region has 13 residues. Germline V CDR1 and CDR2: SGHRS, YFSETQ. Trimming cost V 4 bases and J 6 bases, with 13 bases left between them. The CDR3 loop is CASSPQGEQTQYF. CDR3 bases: TGCGCCAGCAGCCCGCAGGGTGAGCAGACCCAGTACTTC.

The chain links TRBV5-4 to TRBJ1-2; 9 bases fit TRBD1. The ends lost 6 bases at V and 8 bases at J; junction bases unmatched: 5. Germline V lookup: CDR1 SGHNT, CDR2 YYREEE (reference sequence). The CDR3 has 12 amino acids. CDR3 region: CASTLDRGGYTF. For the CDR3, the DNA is TGTGCCAGCACCCTGGACAGGGGAGGCTACACCTTC.